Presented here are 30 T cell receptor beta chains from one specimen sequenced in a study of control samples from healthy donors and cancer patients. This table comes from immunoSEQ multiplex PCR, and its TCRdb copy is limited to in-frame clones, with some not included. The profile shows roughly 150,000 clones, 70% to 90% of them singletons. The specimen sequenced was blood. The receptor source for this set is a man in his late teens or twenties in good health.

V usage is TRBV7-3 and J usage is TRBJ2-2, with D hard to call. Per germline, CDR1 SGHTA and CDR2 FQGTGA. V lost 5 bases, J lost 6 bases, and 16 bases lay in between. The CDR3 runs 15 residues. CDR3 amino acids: CASSPYRLEPGELFF. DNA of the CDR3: TGTGCCAGCAGCCCCTACCGGCTAGAGCCCGGGGAGCTGTTTTTT.

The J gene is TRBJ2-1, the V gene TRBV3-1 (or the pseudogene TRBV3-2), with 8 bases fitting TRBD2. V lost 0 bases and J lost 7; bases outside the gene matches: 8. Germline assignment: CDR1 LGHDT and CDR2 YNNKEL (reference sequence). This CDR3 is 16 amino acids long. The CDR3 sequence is CASSQDQRVAGNEQFF. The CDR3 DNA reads TGTGCCAGCAGCCAAGACCAGCGGGTAGCGGGGAATGAGCAGTTCTTC.

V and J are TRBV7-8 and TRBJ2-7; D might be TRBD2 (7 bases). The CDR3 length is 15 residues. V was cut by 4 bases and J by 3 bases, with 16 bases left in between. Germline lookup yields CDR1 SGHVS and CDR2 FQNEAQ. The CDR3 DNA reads TGTGCCAGCAGCTACGAGGGGGGGACAAGCTACGAGCAGTACTTC. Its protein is CASSYEGGTSYEQYF.

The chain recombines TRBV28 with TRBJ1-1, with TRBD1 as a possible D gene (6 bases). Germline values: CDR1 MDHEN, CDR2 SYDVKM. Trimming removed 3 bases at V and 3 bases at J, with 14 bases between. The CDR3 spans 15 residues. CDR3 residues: CASSFVHRVDTEAFF. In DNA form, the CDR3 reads TGTGCCAGCAGTTTCGTCCACAGGGTGGACACTGAAGCTTTCTTT.

CDR3 coding DNA: TGTGCCAGCAGCCCGGACAGGGATGGGGACTATGGCTACACCTTC. Its translation: CASSPDRDGDYGYTF. This rearrangement joins TRBV5-4 to TRBJ1-2, with 8 nucleotides matching TRBD1. Germline CDR1 SGHNT, CDR2 YYREEE (reference sequence). The CDR3 is 15 amino acids. The V segment lost 4 bases and the J segment 3 bases; nucleotides outside the gene matches: 8.

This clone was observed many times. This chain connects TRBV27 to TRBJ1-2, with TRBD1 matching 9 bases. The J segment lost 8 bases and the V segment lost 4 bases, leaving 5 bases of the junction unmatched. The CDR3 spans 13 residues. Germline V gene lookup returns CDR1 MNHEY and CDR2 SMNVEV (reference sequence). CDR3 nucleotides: TGTGCCAGCAGTTCCCGGGACAGGGTAGGCTACACCTTC. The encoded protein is CASSSRDRVGYTF.

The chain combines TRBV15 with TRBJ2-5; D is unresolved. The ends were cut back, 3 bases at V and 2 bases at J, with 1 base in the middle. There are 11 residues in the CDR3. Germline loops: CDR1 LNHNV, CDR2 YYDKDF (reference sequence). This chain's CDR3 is CATSSQETQYF. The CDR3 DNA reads TGTGCCACCAGCAGTCAAGAGACCCAGTACTTC. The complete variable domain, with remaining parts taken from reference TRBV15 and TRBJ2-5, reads DAMVIQNPRYQVTQFGKPVTLSCSQTLNHNVMYWYQQKSSQAPKLLFHYYDKDFNNEADTPDNFQSRRPNTSFCFLDIRSPGLGDTAMYLCATSSQETQYFGPGTRLLVL.

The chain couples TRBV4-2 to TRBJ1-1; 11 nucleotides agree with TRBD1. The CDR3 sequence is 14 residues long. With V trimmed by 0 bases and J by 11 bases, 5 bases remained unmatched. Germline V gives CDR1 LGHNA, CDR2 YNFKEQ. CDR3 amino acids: CASSQDSDRGLAFF. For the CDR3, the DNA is TGTGCCAGCAGCCAAGATTCGGACAGGGGGCTTGCTTTCTTT.

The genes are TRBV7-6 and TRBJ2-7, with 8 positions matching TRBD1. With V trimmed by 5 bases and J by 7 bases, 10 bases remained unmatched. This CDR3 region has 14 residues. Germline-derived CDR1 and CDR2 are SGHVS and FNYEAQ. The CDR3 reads CASSRRQGAGEQYF. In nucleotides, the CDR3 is TGTGCCAGCAGCCGACGCCAGGGGGCAGGAGAGCAGTACTTC.

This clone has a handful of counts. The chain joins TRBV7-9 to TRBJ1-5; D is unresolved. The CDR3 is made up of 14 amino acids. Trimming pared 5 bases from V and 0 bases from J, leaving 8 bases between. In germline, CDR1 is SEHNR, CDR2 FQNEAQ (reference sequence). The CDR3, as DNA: TGTGCCAGCAGCCCAGGCGGTAGCAATCAGCCCCAGCATTTT. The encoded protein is CASSPGGSNQPQHF.

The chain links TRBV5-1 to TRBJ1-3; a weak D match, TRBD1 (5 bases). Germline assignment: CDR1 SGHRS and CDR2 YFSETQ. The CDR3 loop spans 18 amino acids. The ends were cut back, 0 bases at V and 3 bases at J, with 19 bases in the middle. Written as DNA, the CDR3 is TGCGCCAGCAGCTTGGCGGTGTTGGGCAGGGATAATGGAAACACCATATATTTT. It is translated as CASSLAVLGRDNGNTIYF.

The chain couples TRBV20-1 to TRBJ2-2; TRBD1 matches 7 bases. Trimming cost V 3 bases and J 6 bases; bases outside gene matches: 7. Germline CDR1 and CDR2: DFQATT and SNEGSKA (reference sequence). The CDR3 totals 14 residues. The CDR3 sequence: CSASKTGWAGELFF. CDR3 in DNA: TGCAGTGCTAGTAAGACAGGGTGGGCCGGGGAGCTGTTTTTT.

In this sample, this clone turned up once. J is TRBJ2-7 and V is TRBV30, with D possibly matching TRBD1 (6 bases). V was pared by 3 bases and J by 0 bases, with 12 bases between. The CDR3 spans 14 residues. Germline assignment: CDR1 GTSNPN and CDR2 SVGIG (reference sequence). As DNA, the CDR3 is TGTGCCTGGAGCTTAGGACAGAGCTCCTACGAGCAGTACTTC. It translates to CAWSLGQSSYEQYF.

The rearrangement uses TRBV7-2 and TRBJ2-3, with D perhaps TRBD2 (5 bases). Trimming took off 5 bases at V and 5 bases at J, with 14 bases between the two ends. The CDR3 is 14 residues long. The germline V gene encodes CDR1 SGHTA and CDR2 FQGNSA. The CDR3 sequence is CASSAPPEVDTQYF. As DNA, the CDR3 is TGTGCCAGCAGCGCGCCTCCGGAGGTAGATACGCAGTATTTT.

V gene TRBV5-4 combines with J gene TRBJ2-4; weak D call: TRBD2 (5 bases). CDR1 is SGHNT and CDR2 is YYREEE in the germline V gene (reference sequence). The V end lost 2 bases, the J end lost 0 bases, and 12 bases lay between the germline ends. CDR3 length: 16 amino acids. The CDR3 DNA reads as TGTGCCAGCAGCTTTTATCCGGGAACAGCCAAAAACATTCAGTACTTC. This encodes CASSFYPGTAKNIQYF. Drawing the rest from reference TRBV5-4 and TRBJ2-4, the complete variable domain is ETGVTQSPTHLIKTRGQQVTLRCSSQSGHNTVSWYQQALGQGPQFIFQYYREEENGRGNFPPRFSGLQFPNYSSELNVNALELDDSALYLCASSFYPGTAKNIQYFGAGTRLSVL.

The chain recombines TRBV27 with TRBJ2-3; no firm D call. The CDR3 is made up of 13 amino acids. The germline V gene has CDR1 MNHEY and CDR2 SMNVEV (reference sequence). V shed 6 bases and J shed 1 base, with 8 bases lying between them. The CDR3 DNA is TGTGCCAGCAGGGAACTGGGCACAGATACGCAGTATTTT. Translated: CASRELGTDTQYF.

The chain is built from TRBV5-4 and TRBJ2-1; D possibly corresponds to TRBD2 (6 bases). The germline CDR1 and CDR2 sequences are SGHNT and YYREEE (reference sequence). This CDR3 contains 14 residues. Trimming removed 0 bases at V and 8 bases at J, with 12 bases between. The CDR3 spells CASSLGLAYDEQFF. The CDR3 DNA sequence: TGTGCCAGCAGCTTGGGCCTAGCGTACGATGAGCAGTTCTTC.

CDR3 sequence reads: CASSIQGTGNTIYF. The CDR3 nucleotides are TGTGCCAGCAGCATACAGGGGACGGGAAACACCATATATTTT. This chain joins TRBV5-4 and TRBJ1-3; 7 bases match TRBD1. Germline CDR1 SGHNT, CDR2 YYREEE (reference sequence). The CDR3 length is 14 residues. V was clipped by 4 bases and J by 4 bases; unmatched bases: 5. Looking up the rest from reference TRBV5-4 and TRBJ1-3 gives the full variable domain: ETGVTQSPTHLIKTRGQQVTLRCSSQSGHNTVSWYQQALGQGPQFIFQYYREEENGRGNFPPRFSGLQFPNYSSELNVNALELDDSALYLCASSIQGTGNTIYFGEGSWLTVV.

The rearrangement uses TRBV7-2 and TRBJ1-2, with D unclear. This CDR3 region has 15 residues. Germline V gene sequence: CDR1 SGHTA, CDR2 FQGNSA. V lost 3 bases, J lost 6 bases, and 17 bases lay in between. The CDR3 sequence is CASSFYTLESHGYTF. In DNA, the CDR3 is TGTGCCAGCAGCTTCTACACCCTTGAATCCCATGGCTACACCTTC.

The CDR3 DNA follows: TGCAGCGTTGGACTTTATGGGACCACAAGGGAGACCCAGTACTTC. It translates to CSVGLYGTTRETQYF. The V gene is TRBV29-1, the J gene TRBJ2-5; D is perhaps TRBD1 or TRBD2 (5 bases each). In germline, CDR1 is SQVTM, CDR2 ANQGSEA. Trimming took 4 bases from V and 5 from J, leaving 20 bases between them. The CDR3 extends over 15 amino acids.

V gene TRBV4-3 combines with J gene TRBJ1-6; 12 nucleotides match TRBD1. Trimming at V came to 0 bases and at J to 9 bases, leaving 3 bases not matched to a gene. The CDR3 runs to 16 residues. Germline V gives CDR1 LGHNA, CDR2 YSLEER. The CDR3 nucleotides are TGCGCCAGCAGCCAAGACGGGACAGGGGGCCTTTCACCCCTCCACTTT. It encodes CASSQDGTGGLSPLHF.

The CDR3 region is CASSYRGELFF. The DNA for the CDR3 is TGTGCCAGCAGTTACCGCGGGGAGCTGTTTTTT. V usage is TRBV6-2 or TRBV6-3 and J usage is TRBJ2-2, with D unclear. This CDR3 is 11 amino acids long. The V gene lost 2 bases and the J gene lost 7 bases, with 2 bases spanning the gap. Germline lookup yields CDR1 MNHEY and CDR2 SVGEGT.

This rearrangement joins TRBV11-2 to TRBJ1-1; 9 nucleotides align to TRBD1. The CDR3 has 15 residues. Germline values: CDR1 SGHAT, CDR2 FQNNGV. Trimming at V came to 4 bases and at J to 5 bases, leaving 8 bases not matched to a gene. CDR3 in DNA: TGTGCCAGCAGCTGGGGACAGGGTGGTGGGACTGAAGCTTTCTTT. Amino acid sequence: CASSWGQGGGTEAFF.

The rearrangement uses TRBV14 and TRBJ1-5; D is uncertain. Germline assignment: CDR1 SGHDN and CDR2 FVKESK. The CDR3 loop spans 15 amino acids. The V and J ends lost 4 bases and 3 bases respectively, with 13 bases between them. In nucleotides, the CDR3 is TGTGCCAGCAGCCTTGGGTTTGAGTACAATCAGCCCCAGCATTTT. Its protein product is CASSLGFEYNQPQHF. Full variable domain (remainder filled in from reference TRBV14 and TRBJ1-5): EAGVTQFPSHSVIEKGQTVTLRCDPISGHDNLYWYRRVMGKEIKFLLHFVKESKQDESGMPNNRFLAERTGGTYSTLKVQPAELEDSGVYFCASSLGFEYNQPQHFGDGTRLSIL.

The DNA for the CDR3 is TGTGCCAGCAGTTGGGGGGGACAGGGCTATGGCTACACCTTC. As protein: CASSWGGQGYGYTF. This chain links TRBV27 with TRBJ1-2, with TRBD1 identical over 9 bases. Germline CDR1 is MNHEY and CDR2 is SMNVEV (reference sequence). V trimming: 4 bases; J trimming: 4 bases; junction bases outside the gene matches: 4. This CDR3 contains 14 residues.

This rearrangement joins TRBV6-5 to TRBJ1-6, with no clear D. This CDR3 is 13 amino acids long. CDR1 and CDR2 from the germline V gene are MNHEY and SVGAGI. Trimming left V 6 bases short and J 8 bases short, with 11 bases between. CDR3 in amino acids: CASRGQPDSPLHF. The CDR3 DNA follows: TGTGCCAGCAGAGGGCAGCCCGATTCACCCCTCCACTTT.

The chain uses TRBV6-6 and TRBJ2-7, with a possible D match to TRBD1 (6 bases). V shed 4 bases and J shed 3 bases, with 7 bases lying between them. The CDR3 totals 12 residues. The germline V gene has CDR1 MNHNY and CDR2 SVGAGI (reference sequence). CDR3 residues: CASSSDSYEQYF. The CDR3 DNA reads TGTGCCAGCAGTTCGGACAGCTACGAGCAGTACTTC.

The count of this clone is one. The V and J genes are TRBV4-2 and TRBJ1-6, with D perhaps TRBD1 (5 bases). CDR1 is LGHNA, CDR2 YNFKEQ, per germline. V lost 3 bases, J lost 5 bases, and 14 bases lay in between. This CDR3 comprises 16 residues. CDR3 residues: CASSQPEGLHNSPLHF. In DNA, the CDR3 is TGTGCCAGCAGCCAGCCAGAGGGACTGCATAATTCACCCCTCCACTTT.

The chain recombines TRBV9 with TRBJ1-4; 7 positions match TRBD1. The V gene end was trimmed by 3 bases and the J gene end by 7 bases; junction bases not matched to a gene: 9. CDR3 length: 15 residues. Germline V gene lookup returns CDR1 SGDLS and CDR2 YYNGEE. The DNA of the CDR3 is TGTGCCAGCAGCGCGGCAGAGGGGGCCGGTGAAAAACTGTTTTTT. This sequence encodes CASSAAEGAGEKLFF.

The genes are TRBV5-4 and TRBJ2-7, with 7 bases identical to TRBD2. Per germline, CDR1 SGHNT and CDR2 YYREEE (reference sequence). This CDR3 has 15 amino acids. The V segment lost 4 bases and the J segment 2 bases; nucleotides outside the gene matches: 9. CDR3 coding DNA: TGTGCCAGCAGCCCTGGGGGGGTGGAAACCTACGAGCAGTACTTC. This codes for CASSPGGVETYEQYF.